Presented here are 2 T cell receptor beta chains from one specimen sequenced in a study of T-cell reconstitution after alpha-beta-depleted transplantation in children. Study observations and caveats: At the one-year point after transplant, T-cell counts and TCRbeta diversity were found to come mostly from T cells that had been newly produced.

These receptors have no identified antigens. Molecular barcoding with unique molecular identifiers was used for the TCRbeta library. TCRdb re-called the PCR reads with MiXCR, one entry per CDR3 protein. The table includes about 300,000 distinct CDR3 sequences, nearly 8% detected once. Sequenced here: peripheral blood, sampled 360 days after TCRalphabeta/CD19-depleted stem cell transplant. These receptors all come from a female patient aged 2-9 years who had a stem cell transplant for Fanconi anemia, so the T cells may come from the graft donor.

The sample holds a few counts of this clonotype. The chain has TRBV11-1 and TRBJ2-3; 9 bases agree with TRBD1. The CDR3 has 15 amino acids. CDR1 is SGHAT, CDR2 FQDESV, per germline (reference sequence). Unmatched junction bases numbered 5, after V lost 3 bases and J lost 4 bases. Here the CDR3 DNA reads TGTGCCAGCAGCTTGGGACAGGGAGGGGCAGATACGCAGTATTTT. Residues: CASSLGQGGADTQYF.

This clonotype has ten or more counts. CDR3 coding DNA: TGTGCCAGCAGTGATCAGGGGACCCTAAATCAGCCCCAGCATTTT. Amino acids: CASSDQGTLNQPQHF. The rearrangement links TRBV7-2 to TRBJ1-5, with D perhaps TRBD1 (6 bases). Per the germline V gene, CDR1 is SGHTA and CDR2 is FQGNSA. The CDR3 extends over 15 amino acids. V was pared by 6 bases and J by 4 bases, with 16 bases between.